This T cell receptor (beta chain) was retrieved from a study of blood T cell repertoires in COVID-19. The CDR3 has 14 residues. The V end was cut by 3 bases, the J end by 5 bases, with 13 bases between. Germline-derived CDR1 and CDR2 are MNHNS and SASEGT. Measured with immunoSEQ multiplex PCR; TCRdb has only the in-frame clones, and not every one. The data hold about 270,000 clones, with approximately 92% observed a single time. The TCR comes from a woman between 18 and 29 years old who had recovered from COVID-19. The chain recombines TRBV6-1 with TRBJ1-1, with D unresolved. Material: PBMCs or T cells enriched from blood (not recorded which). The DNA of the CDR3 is TGTGCCAGCAGTGACAAAGGAGCGGGGACTGAAGCTTTCTTT. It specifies CASSDKGAGTEAFF.